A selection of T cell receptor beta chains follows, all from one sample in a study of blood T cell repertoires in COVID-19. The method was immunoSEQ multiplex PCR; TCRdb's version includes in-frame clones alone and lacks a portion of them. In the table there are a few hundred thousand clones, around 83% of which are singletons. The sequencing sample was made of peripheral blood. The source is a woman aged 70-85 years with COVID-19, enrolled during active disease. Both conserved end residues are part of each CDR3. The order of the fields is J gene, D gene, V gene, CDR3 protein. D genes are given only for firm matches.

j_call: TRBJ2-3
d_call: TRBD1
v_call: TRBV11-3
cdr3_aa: CASSPGTGGRDTQYF

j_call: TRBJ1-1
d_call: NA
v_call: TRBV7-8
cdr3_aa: CASSLIGATTPEAFF

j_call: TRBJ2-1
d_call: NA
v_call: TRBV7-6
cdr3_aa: CASSLYLGDEQFF

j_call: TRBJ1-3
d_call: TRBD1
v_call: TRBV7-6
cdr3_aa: CASSLGQGLSGNTIYF

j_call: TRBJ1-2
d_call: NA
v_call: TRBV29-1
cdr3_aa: CSVVGRVNGYTF

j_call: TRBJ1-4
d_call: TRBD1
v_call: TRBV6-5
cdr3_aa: CASRGTGKANEKLFF

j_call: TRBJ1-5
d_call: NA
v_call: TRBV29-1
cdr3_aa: CSVGGGLGNQPQHF

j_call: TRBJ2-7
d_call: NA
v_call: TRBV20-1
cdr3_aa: CSASRLEGVAEQYF

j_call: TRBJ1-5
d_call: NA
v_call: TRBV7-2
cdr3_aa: CASSPRPGQPQHF

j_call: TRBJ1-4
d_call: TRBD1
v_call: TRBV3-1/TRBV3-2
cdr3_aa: CASSPGTGSEKLFF

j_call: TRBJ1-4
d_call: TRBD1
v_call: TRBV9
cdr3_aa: CASSVMGQGLMEKLFF

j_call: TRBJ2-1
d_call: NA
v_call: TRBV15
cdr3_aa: CATRAGGTESYNEQFF

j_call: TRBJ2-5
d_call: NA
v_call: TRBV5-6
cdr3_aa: CASSLVERKLQETQYF

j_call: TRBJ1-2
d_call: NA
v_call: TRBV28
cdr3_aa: CASSFSLEGLNGYTF